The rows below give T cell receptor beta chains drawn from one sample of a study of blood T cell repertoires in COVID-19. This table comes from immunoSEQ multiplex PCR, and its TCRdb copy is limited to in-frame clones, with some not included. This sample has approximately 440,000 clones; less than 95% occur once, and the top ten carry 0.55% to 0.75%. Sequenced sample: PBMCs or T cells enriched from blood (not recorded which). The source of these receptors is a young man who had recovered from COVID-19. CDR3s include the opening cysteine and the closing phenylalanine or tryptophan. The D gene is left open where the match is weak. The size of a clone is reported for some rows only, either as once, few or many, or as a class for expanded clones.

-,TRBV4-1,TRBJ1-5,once,CASSQEVGGNNQPQHF,TGCGCCAGCAGCCAAGAGGTAGGGGGAAACAATCAGCCCCAGCATTTT
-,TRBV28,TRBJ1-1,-,CATHPGQATEAFF,TGTGCCACCCACCCTGGGCAGGCCACTGAAGCTTTCTTT
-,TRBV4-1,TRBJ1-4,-,CASSQEGRTNEKLFF,TGCGCCAGCAGCCAAGAGGGCCGTACTAATGAAAAACTGTTTTTT
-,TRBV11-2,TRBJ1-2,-,CASSLGPGYGYTF,TGTGCCAGCAGCTTAGGCCCCGGCTATGGCTACACCTTC
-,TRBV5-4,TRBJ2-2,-,CASSLVQGGTGELFF,TGTGCCAGCAGCTTGGTCCAGGGGGGCACCGGGGAGCTGTTTTTT
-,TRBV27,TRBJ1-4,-,CASSVDGATNEKLFF,TGTGCCAGCAGTGTAGACGGGGCAACTAATGAAAAACTGTTTTTT
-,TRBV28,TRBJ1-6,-,CASEALNSPLHF,TGTGCCAGCGAGGCCCTTAATTCACCCCTCCACTTT
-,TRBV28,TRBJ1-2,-,CASSLSQHYGYTF,TGTGCCAGCAGTTTATCACAGCACTATGGCTACACCTTC
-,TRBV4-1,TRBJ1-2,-,CASSLTIQGDYGYTF,TGCGCCAGCAGCCTCACCATTCAGGGCGACTATGGCTACACCTTC
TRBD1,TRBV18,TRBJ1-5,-,CASSPRTGGDQPQHF,TGTGCCAGCTCACCCCGGACAGGTGGGGATCAGCCCCAGCATTTT
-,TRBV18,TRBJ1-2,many,CASSPPGHHSNYGYTF,TGTGCCAGCTCACCACCGGGCCACCATTCTAACTATGGCTACACCTTC
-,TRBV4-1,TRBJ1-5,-,CASSQEGQGLNQPQHF,TGCGCCAGCAGCCAAGAAGGGCAGGGTCTCAATCAGCCCCAGCATTTT
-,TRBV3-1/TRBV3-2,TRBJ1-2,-,CASSQDGGLSGYTF,TGTGCCAGCAGCCAAGACGGGGGGCTTTCAGGCTACACCTTC
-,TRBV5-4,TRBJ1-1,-,CASSLEQANTEAFF,TGTGCCAGCAGCTTGGAACAGGCGAACACTGAAGCTTTCTTT
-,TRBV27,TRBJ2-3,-,CASSLWVPSTGPTDTQYF,TGTGCCAGCAGTTTATGGGTTCCTTCGACAGGACCCACAGATACGCAGTATTTT
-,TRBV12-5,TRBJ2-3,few,CASGFVTDTQYF,TGTGCTAGTGGTTTCGTCACAGATACGCAGTATTTT
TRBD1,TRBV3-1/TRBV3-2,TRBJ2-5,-,CATRDREETQYF,TGTGCCACCCGGGACAGGGAAGAGACCCAGTACTTC
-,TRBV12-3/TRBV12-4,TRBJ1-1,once,CASYGNTEAFF,TGTGCCAGCTACGGGAACACTGAAGCTTTCTTT
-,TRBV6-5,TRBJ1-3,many,CASTTEYGNTIYF,TGTGCCAGCACCACGGAGTATGGAAACACCATATATTTT
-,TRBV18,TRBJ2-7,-,CASSEFDKTYEQYF,TGTGCCAGCTCAGAATTCGACAAGACCTACGAGCAGTACTTC
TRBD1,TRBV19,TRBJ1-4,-,CASSADRVEKLFF,TGTGCCAGTAGTGCAGACAGGGTTGAAAAACTGTTTTTT
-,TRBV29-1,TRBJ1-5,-,CSVAPGNSNQPQHF,TGCAGCGTTGCTCCGGGGAACAGCAATCAGCCCCAGCATTTT
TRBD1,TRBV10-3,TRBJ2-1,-,CAISTGTGKNEQFF,TGTGCCATCAGTACCGGGACAGGGAAAAATGAGCAGTTCTTC
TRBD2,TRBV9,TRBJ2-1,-,CASSVSGSSYNEQFF,TGTGCCAGCAGCGTCAGCGGGAGCTCCTACAATGAGCAGTTCTTC
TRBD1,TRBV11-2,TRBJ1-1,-,CASSFRTGLIF,TGTGCCAGCAGCTTTAGGACAGGGTTGATCTTT
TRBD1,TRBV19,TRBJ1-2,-,CASSEDRVKGYTF,TGTGCCAGTAGTGAGGACAGGGTTAAAGGCTACACCTTC
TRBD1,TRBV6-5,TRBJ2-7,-,CASSYGQGAYEQYF,TGTGCCAGCAGTTATGGGCAGGGGGCATACGAGCAGTACTTC
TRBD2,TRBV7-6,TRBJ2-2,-,CASSNPGLAGVTGELFF,TGTGCCAGCAGCAATCCGGGACTAGCGGGGGTCACCGGGGAGCTGTTTTTT
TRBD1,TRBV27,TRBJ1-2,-,CASSGRQGSNYGYTF,TGTGCCAGCAGTGGAAGACAGGGAAGTAACTATGGCTACACCTTC
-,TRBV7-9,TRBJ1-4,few,CASSLGLGSELFF,TGTGCCAGCAGCTTAGGGTTGGGCTCAGAACTGTTTTTT
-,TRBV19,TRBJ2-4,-,CASSITGLAKNIQYF,TGTGCCAGTAGTATAACAGGTCTAGCCAAAAACATTCAGTACTTC
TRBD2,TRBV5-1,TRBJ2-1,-,CASSIGLAGGPGEQFF,TGCGCCAGCAGCATCGGACTAGCGGGAGGGCCCGGTGAGCAGTTCTTC
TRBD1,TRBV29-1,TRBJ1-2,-,CSVVRDGTGDGYTF,TGCAGCGTTGTTAGGGATGGGACAGGGGATGGCTACACCTTC
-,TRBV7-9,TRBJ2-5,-,CASSLYAGAQETQYF,TGTGCCAGCAGCTTGTATGCGGGGGCTCAAGAGACCCAGTACTTC
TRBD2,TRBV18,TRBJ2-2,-,CASSPGLAASGGELFF,TGTGCCAGCTCACCCGGACTAGCGGCCTCGGGCGGGGAGCTGTTTTTT
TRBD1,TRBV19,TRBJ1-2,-,CASSIKPGQGPTNYGYTF,TGTGCCAGTAGTATTAAACCGGGACAGGGGCCTACTAACTATGGCTACACCTTC
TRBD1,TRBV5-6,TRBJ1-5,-,CASSQSTGGGNQPQHF,TGTGCCAGCAGCCAATCAACAGGGGGAGGCAATCAGCCCCAGCATTTT
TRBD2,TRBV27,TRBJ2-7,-,CASSYGRGYEQYF,TGTGCCAGCAGTTACGGGCGGGGGTACGAGCAGTACTTC
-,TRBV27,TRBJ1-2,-,CASSLIFGGSANYGYTF,TGTGCCAGCAGTTTAATTTTCGGGGGGTCAGCTAACTATGGCTACACCTTC
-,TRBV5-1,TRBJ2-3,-,CASSLDGDKGGADTQYF,TGCGCCAGCAGCTTGGATGGGGACAAGGGAGGGGCAGATACGCAGTATTTT
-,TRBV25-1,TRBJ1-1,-,CASSDPSTEAFF,TGTGCCAGCAGTGATCCCTCTACTGAAGCTTTCTTT
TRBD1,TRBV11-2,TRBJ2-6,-,CASGGDRGSSGANVLTF,TGTGCCAGCGGGGGGGACAGGGGCTCTTCTGGGGCCAACGTCCTGACTTTC
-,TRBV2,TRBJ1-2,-,CASSASYGYTF,TGTGCCAGCAGTGCCAGTTACGGCTACACCTTC
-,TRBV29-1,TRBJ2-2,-,CSGVSFTGELFF,TGCAGCGGCGTTAGCTTCACCGGGGAGCTGTTTTTT
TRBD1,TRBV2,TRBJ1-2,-,CASSDFSGQGHGYTF,TGTGCCAGCAGTGATTTCTCGGGACAGGGTCATGGCTACACCTTC
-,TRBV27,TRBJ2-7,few,CASSYRSNYEQYF,TGTGCCAGCAGTTACCGCAGTAACTACGAGCAGTACTTC
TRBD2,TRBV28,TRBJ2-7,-,CASSQLAGGPYEQYF,TGTGCCAGCAGCCAACTAGCGGGAGGGCCCTACGAGCAGTACTTC
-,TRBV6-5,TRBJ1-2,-,CASSSRDRPTYGYTF,TGTGCCAGCAGTTCCCGAGACAGGCCTACCTATGGCTACACCTTC
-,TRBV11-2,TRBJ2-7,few,CASSPTGFEQYF,TGTGCCAGCAGCCCCACAGGGTTTGAGCAGTACTTC
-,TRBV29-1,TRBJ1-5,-,CSVRQGNQPQHF,TGCAGCGTTCGGCAGGGCAATCAGCCCCAGCATTTT
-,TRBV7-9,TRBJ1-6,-,CASSLRDWGKRGGSSPLHF,TGTGCCAGCAGCTTACGTGATTGGGGAAAACGGGGTGGGAGTTCACCCCTCCACTTT
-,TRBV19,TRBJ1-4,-,CASRSRGNEKLFF,TGTGCCAGTAGATCCAGGGGAAATGAAAAACTGTTTTTT
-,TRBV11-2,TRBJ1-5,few,CASSQDSNQPQHF,TGTGCCAGCAGCCAAGACAGTAATCAGCCCCAGCATTTT
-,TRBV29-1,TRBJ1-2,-,CSAWTENYGYTF,TGCAGCGCCTGGACAGAGAACTATGGCTACACCTTC
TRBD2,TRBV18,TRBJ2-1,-,CASSSRTSGSGGEQFF,TGTGCCAGCTCATCTAGGACTAGCGGGAGTGGGGGTGAGCAGTTCTTC
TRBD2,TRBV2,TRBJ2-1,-,CASSAIPWTSGPHIGYNEQFF,TGTGCCAGCAGTGCTATCCCCTGGACTAGCGGGCCCCACATTGGCTACAATGAGCAGTTCTTC
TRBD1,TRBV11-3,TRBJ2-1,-,CASKRTGNHNEQFF,TGTGCCAGCAAAAGGACAGGGAACCACAATGAGCAGTTCTTC
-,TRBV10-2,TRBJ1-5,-,CASSERSGYDQPQHF,TGCGCCAGCAGTGAACGGTCAGGGTATGATCAGCCCCAGCATTTT
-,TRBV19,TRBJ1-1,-,CASSIGGGTEAFF,TGTGCCAGTAGTATTGGCGGGGGCACTGAAGCTTTCTTT